This entry concerns a single TCR beta chain. The data belong to a study of blood T cell repertoires in COVID-19. This CDR3 has 15 residues. Germline loops: CDR1 SGHDT, CDR2 YYEEEE. V shed 2 bases, J shed 4 bases, and the junction held 3 bases outside the gene matches. Original methodology: Cell counts per sample came from amplifying reference gene primers. TCRdb's copy holds only in-frame clones and misses some; the assay was immunoSEQ multiplex PCR. The V and J calls and clone size come from that table; D and trimming were worked out from the DNA. The sample lists around 240,000 clones, over 80% occurring once.

This rearrangement joins TRBV5-6 to TRBJ2-2, with 9 bases aligning to TRBD2. The sample consisted of PBMCs or T cells enriched from blood (not recorded which). This receptor was identified in a man aged 50 to 60 who had been exposed to COVID-19. CDR3 loop: CASSFGLASTGELFF. In DNA, the CDR3 is TGTGCCAGCAGCTTTGGACTAGCGAGCACCGGGGAGCTGTTTTTT.